Listed below are T cell receptor beta chains from one sample, sequenced in a study of T cell responses to AZD1222 COVID-19 vaccine. Produced via immunoSEQ multiplex PCR; TCRdb's table is partial and in-frame only. Of over 150,000 clones listed, roughly nine tenths are singletons. The sample here was peripheral blood, taken on day 0 of AZD1222 vaccination. Every receptor here comes from an adult in good health. The CDR3 runs from the conserved cysteine through the conserved F or W. D genes are given only for firm matches. For some rows the clone size is stated as once, few or many, or as a class when expanded; others skip it.

TRBJ2-2 15 TRBV29-1 - TRBD2 CSARRTSGNTGELFF TGCAGCGCCCGACGGACTAGCGGCAACACCGGGGAGCTGTTTTTT
TRBJ2-1 17 TRBV4-1 - - CASRPPGAASSYNEQFF TGCGCCAGCAGGCCCCCGGGGGCAGCTAGCTCCTACAATGAGCAGTTCTTC
TRBJ2-3 15 TRBV5-1 - TRBD1 CASSSAQGAGDTQYF TGCGCCAGCAGCTCGGCACAGGGGGCCGGAGATACGCAGTATTTT
TRBJ1-3 16 TRBV9 - - CASSAESQGRGNTIYF TGTGCCAGCAGCGCAGAGAGCCAAGGGAGAGGAAACACCATATATTTT
TRBJ2-5 13 TRBV5-6 - TRBD1 CASRGQYGETQYF TGTGCCAGCAGGGGACAGTACGGAGAGACCCAGTACTTC
TRBJ1-1 12 TRBV29-1 - - CIGAGRGTEAFF TGCATCGGGGCGGGAAGGGGGACTGAAGCTTTCTTT
TRBJ1-6 15 TRBV6-5 once TRBD1 CASTGRGQGGSPLHF TGTGCCAGCACCGGGAGGGGACAGGGTGGTTCACCCCTCCACTTT
TRBJ1-3 15 TRBV28 - - CASSMSWFSGNTIYF TGTGCCAGCAGTATGTCTTGGTTCTCTGGAAACACCATATATTTT
TRBJ2-2 15 TRBV7-2 once - CASSPYSGNTGELFF TGTGCCAGCAGCCCGTACTCAGGGAACACCGGGGAGCTGTTTTTT
TRBJ2-5 11 TRBV25-1 - - CASSWHGTQYF TGTGCCAGCAGTTGGCATGGGACCCAGTACTTC
TRBJ2-1 11 TRBV5-1 - - CASKVNNEQFF TGCGCCAGCAAGGTAAACAATGAGCAGTTCTTC
TRBJ1-6 15 TRBV4-3 - - CASSQAAGVNSPLHF TGCGCCAGCAGCCAAGCGGCAGGGGTAAATTCACCCCTCCACTTT